The clone carrying this T cell receptor (beta chain) was recorded at least ten times. Its cognate antigen is unknown. This entry belongs to a study of T-cell reconstitution after alpha-beta-depleted transplantation in children. The CDR3 loop spans 16 amino acids. Per the germline V gene, CDR1 is SGHRS and CDR2 is YFSETQ. V shed 3 bases and J shed 0 bases, with 13 bases lying between them. Preparation of the TCRbeta library used unique molecular identifiers. MiXCR was run by TCRdb on the PCR reads, yielding one entry per CDR3 protein. The sample has hundreds of thousands of distinct CDR3 sequences, about 8.2% seen once; the top ten hold 35% to 45%. Study-level results: Expanded clones from the graft, numbering several hundred, reportedly supplied alpha-beta T cells about two months after transplant. Diversity of TCRbeta at day 60 was high in some patients, arising from surviving recipient T cells and thymic progenitors.

The sequences come from PBMCs, mostly from graft donor cells, collected 360 days after TCRalphabeta/CD19-depleted stem cell transplant. This rearrangement joins TRBV5-1 to TRBJ1-5; no clear D gene. The TCR comes from a male patient between 2 and 9 years old who had a stem cell transplant for acute myeloid leukemia, so the T cells may come from the graft donor. The CDR3 region has the DNA TGCGCCAGCAGCTGGGGATCAGGTGGTAGCAATCAGCCCCAGCATTTT. Its translation: CASSWGSGGSNQPQHF. Full variable domain (missing parts from reference TRBV5-1 and TRBJ1-5): KAGVTQTPRYLIKTRGQQVTLSCSPISGHRSVSWYQQTPGQGLQFLFEYFSETQRNKGNFPGRFSGRQFSNSRSEMNVSTLELGDSALYLCASSWGSGGSNQPQHFGDGTRLSIL.